A single T cell receptor (beta chain) is shown here with its context. The antigen is unknown. Trimming at V came to 4 bases and at J to 4 bases, leaving 5 bases not matched to a gene. From germline, CDR1 is PRHDT and CDR2 FYEKMQ (reference sequence). CDR3 length: 15 amino acids. Naive CD8 isolation took CD45RO-negative cells positively selected for CCR7 and excluded terminally differentiated effector memory CD45RA+ cells. Study donors comprised healthy, HIV-negative adults devoid of recent acute infection or vaccination. The record originates from a study of shared clonotypes between healthy human individuals. Whole-study findings and limits: Estimated clonotype richness was generally higher in naive than memory subsets.

As processed by the authors: In the immunoSEQ data, sequences were junction-only and lacked quality scores, so filtering differed. The table came from immunoSEQ multiplex PCR; TCRdb's copy has only in-frame clones and leaves some out. V and J calls and clone size are those listed in that table; D and trimming were worked out from the DNA. The sample carries roughly 2 million clones, just under 95% recorded once. The sequence derives from a man aged 18 to 29 in good health. The sample consisted of naive CD8+ T cells sorted from blood. The rearrangement links TRBV13 to TRBJ2-2; TRBD1 aligns across 8 bases. The CDR3 nucleotides are TGTGCCAGCAGCTCCAGGGGGCCTGGCACCGGGGAGCTGTTTTTT. Encoded protein: CASSSRGPGTGELFF.